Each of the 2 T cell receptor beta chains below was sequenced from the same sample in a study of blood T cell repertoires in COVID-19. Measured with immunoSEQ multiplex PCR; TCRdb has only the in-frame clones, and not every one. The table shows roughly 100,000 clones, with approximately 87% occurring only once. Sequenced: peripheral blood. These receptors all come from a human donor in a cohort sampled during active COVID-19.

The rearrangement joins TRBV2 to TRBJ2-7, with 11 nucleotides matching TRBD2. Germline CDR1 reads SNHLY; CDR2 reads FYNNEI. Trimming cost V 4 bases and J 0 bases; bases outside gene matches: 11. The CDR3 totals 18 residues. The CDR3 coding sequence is TGTGCCAGCAGTGCAATGGGACAGACTAGCGGGGACTCCTACGAGCAGTACTTC. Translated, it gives CASSAMGQTSGDSYEQYF.

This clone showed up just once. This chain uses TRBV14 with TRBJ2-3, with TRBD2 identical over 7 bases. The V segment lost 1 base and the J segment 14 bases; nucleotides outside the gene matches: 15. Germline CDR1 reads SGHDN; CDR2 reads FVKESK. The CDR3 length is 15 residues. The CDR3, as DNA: TGTGCCAGCAGCCAAGTCCGTAGCGGGTCCACCCCCCCGTATTTT. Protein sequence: CASSQVRSGSTPPYF.